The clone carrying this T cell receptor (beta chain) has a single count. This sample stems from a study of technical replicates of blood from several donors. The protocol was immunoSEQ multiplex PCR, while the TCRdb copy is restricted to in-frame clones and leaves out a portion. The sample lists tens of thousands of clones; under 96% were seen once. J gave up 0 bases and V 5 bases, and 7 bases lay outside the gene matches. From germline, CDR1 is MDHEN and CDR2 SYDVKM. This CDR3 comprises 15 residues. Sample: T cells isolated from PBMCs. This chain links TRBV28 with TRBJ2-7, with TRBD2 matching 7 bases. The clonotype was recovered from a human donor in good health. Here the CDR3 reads CASSGFGRASYEQYF. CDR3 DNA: TGTGCCAGCAGTGGTTTTGGGAGGGCCTCCTACGAGCAGTACTTC.